Listed below are T cell receptor beta chains from one sample, sequenced in a study of chemoradiotherapy in HPV16-positive cancers. Some clones are missing from TCRdb's copy, which holds only in-frame ones; the method was immunoSEQ multiplex PCR. The table includes roughly 910 clones, more than 75% detected once. The sample was tumor tissue, taken from a patient who underwent chemoradiotherapy. The receptor set was obtained from a human donor with HPV-associated anogenital cancer. Both conserved end residues are part of each CDR3. D genes are given only for firm matches. Clone size is given for some rows only: seen once, a few or many times, or a class if the clone is expanded.

CASSDTWGPGHNSPLHF TGTGCCAGCAGTGATACTTGGGGACCTGGGCATAATTCACCCCTCCACTTT few . TRBJ1-6 TRBV6-1
CASSELDGYYGYTF TGTGCCAGCAGTGAATTGGACGGATACTATGGCTACACCTTC once . TRBJ1-2 TRBV25-1
CASSSDREGYGYTF TGTGCCAGTAGTTCGGACAGGGAAGGCTATGGCTACACCTTC . TRBD1 TRBJ1-2 TRBV19
CAWSVLTGYNEQFF TGTGCCTGGAGTGTACTAACAGGGTACAATGAGCAGTTCTTC . . TRBJ2-1 TRBV30
CASKRTVNTGELFF TGTGCCAGTAAGAGGACAGTGAACACCGGGGAGCTGTTTTTT . . TRBJ2-2 TRBV19
CASSGLAGAYNEQFF TGTGCCAGCAGTGGGCTAGCGGGGGCGTACAATGAGCAGTTCTTC . TRBD2 TRBJ2-1 TRBV6-4
CASSIGVSGASTDTQYF TGTGCCAGTAGTATAGGGGTTAGCGGTGCTAGCACAGATACGCAGTATTTT . . TRBJ2-3 TRBV19
CASSDPGGTDTQYF TGCGCCAGCAGTGACCCCGGGGGCACAGATACGCAGTATTTT . . TRBJ2-3 TRBV10-1
CASSPQTSGPSRLYNEQFF TGTGCCAGCAGCCCTCAGACTAGCGGTCCATCTAGACTCTACAATGAGCAGTTCTTC . . TRBJ2-1 TRBV21-1
CASSQGGGGLGANYGYTF TGCGCCAGCAGTCAAGGTGGAGGGGGCCTCGGAGCTAACTATGGCTACACCTTC once TRBD1 TRBJ1-2 TRBV23-1
CASGRDGEFNYGYTF TGTGCCAGCGGGCGGGACGGCGAATTTAACTATGGCTACACCTTC . . TRBJ1-2 TRBV2
CASSPAGTGELFF TGTGCCAGCTCACCTGCTGGCACCGGGGAGCTGTTTTTT . . TRBJ2-2 TRBV18
CATSRDIIDRSSGNTIYF TGTGCCACCAGCAGAGATATAATAGACAGGAGCTCTGGAAACACCATATATTTT . . TRBJ1-3 TRBV15
CASSRTPPVNEQFF TGTGCCAGCAGCCGTACCCCTCCAGTCAATGAGCAGTTCTTC . . TRBJ2-1 TRBV5-6
CASSLFVPGAYEQYF TGTGCCAGCAGTTTATTCGTCCCGGGGGCCTACGAGCAGTACTTC . . TRBJ2-7 TRBV27
CASSEGHGGVRPQHF TGTGCCAGCAGTGAAGGCCACGGGGGCGTTCGGCCCCAGCATTTT . . TRBJ1-5 TRBV2
CASSQDRGLAGVGDTQYF TGTGCCAGCAGCCAAGATCGGGGACTAGCGGGGGTCGGGGATACGCAGTATTTT . TRBD2 TRBJ2-3 TRBV4-2
CATSGGRGLGYTF TGTGCCACCAGCGGGGGGCGAGGGCTTGGCTACACCTTC . . TRBJ1-2 TRBV15
CASSQDNRGRHGYTF TGCGCCAGCAGCCAAGATAACAGGGGGCGTCATGGCTACACCTTC . TRBD1 TRBJ1-2 TRBV4-1
CASSLGGQSNTEAFF TGTGCCAGCAGTCTGGGGGGACAGTCGAACACTGAAGCTTTCTTT once TRBD1 TRBJ1-1 TRBV6-5
CASSFQGPNYGYTF TGTGCCAGCAGTTTCCAGGGGCCCAACTATGGCTACACCTTC few . TRBJ1-2 TRBV27
CASSEAEFGEAFF TGTGCCAGCAGTGAGGCGGAATTTGGTGAAGCTTTCTTT . . TRBJ1-1 TRBV25-1
CASSERLLGNTEAFF TGTGCCAGCAGTGAGCGCCTTTTGGGGAACACTGAAGCTTTCTTT . . TRBJ1-1 TRBV2